A selection of T cell receptor beta chains follows, all from one sample in a study of T cell repertoires in cytomegalovirus infection. Each CDR3 protein is one row after TCRdb ran MiXCR on the reads. The sample contains 150,000 to 180,000 distinct CDR3 sequences, roughly a quarter of which appear only once. Sequencing input: PBMCs. These receptors all stem from a human donor in good health (CMV status not recorded). Some clones in this sample may be carry-over from other donors' samples. Each CDR3 is given with its conserved first and last residue. A D gene is named only where the DNA matches it firmly. Only part of the rows carry a size: once, few, many, or a class if the clone is expanded.

TRBJ2-1	-	many	TRBV7-2	TGTGCCAGCAGCTTAGTTGGTGGGGCCTACAATGAGCAGTTCTTC	CASSLVGGAYNEQFF
TRBJ2-5	TRBD2	few	TRBV7-9	TGTGCCAGCACCGGGGGGGCAGAGACCCAGTACTTC	CASTGGAETQYF
TRBJ2-7	TRBD1	few	TRBV28	TGTGCCAGCAGTTTCCCCTCCGGGACAGAACCCTTAGAGCAGTACTTC	CASSFPSGTEPLEQYF
TRBJ2-1	-	many	TRBV29-1	TGCAGCGTTGAAATGCTGGGTAGGAGTGAGCAGTTCTTC	CSVEMLGRSEQFF
TRBJ2-4	-	few	TRBV7-9	TGTGCCAGCAGCTTAGAGGGGCGCCCCGGCAAAAACATTCAGTACTTC	CASSLEGRPGKNIQYF
TRBJ2-1	TRBD2	many	TRBV14	TGTGCCAGCAGCCAAGATCTAGGACTAGCGGCAGACAATGAGCAGTTCTTC	CASSQDLGLAADNEQFF
TRBJ2-1	TRBD2	-	TRBV6-5	TGTGCCAGCAGTTACTCAGGACTAGCGGGCCCCTACAATGAGCAGTTCTTC	CASSYSGLAGPYNEQFF
TRBJ1-2	-	-	TRBV27	TGTGCCAGCAGTGAACAGGGCTACTATGGCTACACCTTC	CASSEQGYYGYTF
TRBJ1-3	-	many	TRBV7-6	TGTGCCAGCAGCCCCCAGGGTTCTACTGGAAACACCATATATTTT	CASSPQGSTGNTIYF
TRBJ2-3	TRBD1	few	TRBV28	TGTGCCAGCGTTGGACAGGGGATGGGGGGTACGCAGTATTTT	CASVGQGMGGTQYF
TRBJ1-6	-	once	TRBV20-1	TGCAGTGCTAGAGACAGGACAGTCTGGTATAATTCACCCCTCCACTTT	CSARDRTVWYNSPLHF
TRBJ1-1	-	many	TRBV7-2	TGTGCCAGCAGAGCTACACGGAACACTGAAGCTTTCTTT	CASRATRNTEAFF
TRBJ2-1	-	few	TRBV7-2	TGTGCCAGCAGCCTCCGGGGGCTAGTCGGGGACGAGCAGTTCTTC	CASSLRGLVGDEQFF
TRBJ1-5	-	-	TRBV12-3/TRBV12-4	TGTGCCAGCAGTTTTGGGGACAATCAGCCCCAGCATTTT	CASSFGDNQPQHF
TRBJ2-7	TRBD1	once	TRBV7-2	TGTGCCAGCAGCTCCCGCGAGGGACAGGGGGCGCACGAGCAGTACTTC	CASSSREGQGAHEQYF
TRBJ2-3	-	-	TRBV28	TGTGCCAGCACTATTGCGGGGCCGTCAGATACGCAGTATTTT	CASTIAGPSDTQYF
TRBJ1-1	-	many	TRBV7-6	TGTGCCAGCAGCTTAGCGCTCGTAACTGAAGCTTTCTTT	CASSLALVTEAFF
TRBJ1-1	-	-	TRBV2	TGTGCCAGCAGTGAATGGACCCCAAGGGACACTGAAGCTTTCTTT	CASSEWTPRDTEAFF
TRBJ2-2	TRBD1	-	TRBV11-3	TGTGCCAGCAGCTCTATATCCGGGACAGACACCGGGGAGCTGTTTTTT	CASSSISGTDTGELFF
TRBJ1-1	TRBD1	-	TRBV6-1	TGTGCCAGTTTGGGACAGATCGGGAACACTGAAGCTTTCTTT	CASLGQIGNTEAFF
TRBJ1-5	-	-	TRBV12-3/TRBV12-4	TGTGCCAGCTCTTATGGGGATCAGCCCCAGCATTTT	CASSYGDQPQHF
TRBJ1-4	-	many	TRBV7-2	TGTGCCAGCAGCAACCCCGGACAGATCAATGAAAAACTGTTTTTT	CASSNPGQINEKLFF